This TCR beta chain was identified in a study of T cells in Graves' hyperthyroidism and ophthalmopathy. Study conclusions and caveats: Ophthalmopathy was separated from stable hyperthyroidism by a 13 V-J model.

From germline, CDR1 is SGHVS and CDR2 FQNEAQ. This CDR3 contains 15 residues. After removal of 3 bases from V and 5 bases from J, the junction contained 7 bases not matched to a gene. In regard to this clonotype: No antigen is known for it.

The TCR beta CDR3 regions underwent amplification using RNA transcripts as the source. HTBI primers were used for first-round RT-PCR of the TCR CDR3. One entry per CDR3 protein results from TCRdb running MiXCR on the multiplex PCR reads. The sample carries just over 550,000 distinct CDR3 sequences, 35% to 55% recorded once. Recently diagnosed hyperthyroidism of less than 2 months' duration affected patients aged 18 to 65. The sequenced sample was peripheral blood or thyroid tissue (not recorded which). The chain joins TRBV7-8 to TRBJ2-5; 9 bases fit TRBD1. This clonotype originated in a woman between 18 and 30 years old with Graves' hyperthyroidism. CDR3 in amino acids: CASSLATGGAETQYF. The CDR3 nucleotides are TGTGCCAGCAGCTTGGCCACAGGGGGCGCCGAGACCCAGTACTTC.